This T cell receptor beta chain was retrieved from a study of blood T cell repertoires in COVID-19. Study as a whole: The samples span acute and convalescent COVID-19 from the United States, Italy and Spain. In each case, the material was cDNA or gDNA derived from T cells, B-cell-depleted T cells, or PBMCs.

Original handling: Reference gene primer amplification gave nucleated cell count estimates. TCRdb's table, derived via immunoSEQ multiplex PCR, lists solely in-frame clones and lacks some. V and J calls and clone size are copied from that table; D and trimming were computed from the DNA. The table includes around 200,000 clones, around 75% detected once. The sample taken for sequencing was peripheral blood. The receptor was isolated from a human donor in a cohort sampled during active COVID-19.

DNA of the CDR3: TGTGCCACCAGCATTCAGCGGAACACCGGGGAGCTGTTTTTT. Its protein product is CATSIQRNTGELFF. The chain is built from TRBV15 and TRBJ2-2; D unclear. The CDR3 covers 14 residues. Germline V CDR1 and CDR2: LNHNV, YYDKDF (reference sequence). The V gene lost 4 bases and the J gene lost 1 base, with 7 bases spanning the gap.